This section outlines one T cell receptor (beta chain) sequence together with its context. The antigen is undetermined. The data are from a study of T cell responses to AZD1222 COVID-19 vaccine. Assay: immunoSEQ multiplex PCR; the TCRdb copy retains only in-frame clones and omits some. The sample lists roughly 100,000 clones, about 88% occurring once. V lost 1 base to trimming and J lost 13 bases; unmatched junction nucleotides: 11. The germline V gene has CDR1 SEHNR and CDR2 FQNEAQ (reference sequence). The CDR3 runs to 15 residues. Study-wide results and caveats: Spike was spanned by vaccine-associated CD4 TCRs, which were dominant at 160-218 and 743-854. Most donors were white British and more were female, and clonal diversity was possibly underestimated. Spike-specific TCR breadth and depth both grew after two AZD1222 doses.

V and J are TRBV7-9 and TRBJ2-1; 9 bases are a match to TRBD1. This receptor was taken from an adult in good health. The sample was peripheral blood, taken on day 0 of AZD1222 vaccination. The DNA for the CDR3 is TGTGCCAGCAGCTTAGGAAGTGGGACAGGGCAAAGCCAGTTCTTC. Amino acid sequence: CASSLGSGTGQSQFF.